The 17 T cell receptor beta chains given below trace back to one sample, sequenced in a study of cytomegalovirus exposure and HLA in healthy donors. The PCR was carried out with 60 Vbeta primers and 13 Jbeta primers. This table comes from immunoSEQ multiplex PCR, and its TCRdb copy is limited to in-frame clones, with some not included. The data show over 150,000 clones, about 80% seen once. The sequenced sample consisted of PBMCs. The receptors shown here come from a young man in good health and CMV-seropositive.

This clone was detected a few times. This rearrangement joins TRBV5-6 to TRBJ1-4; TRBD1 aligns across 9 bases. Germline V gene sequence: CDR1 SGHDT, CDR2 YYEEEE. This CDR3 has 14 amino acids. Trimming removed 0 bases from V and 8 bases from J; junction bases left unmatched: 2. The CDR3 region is CASSLGTGVEKLFF. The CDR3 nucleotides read TGTGCCAGCAGCTTGGGGACAGGGGTAGAAAAACTGTTTTTT.

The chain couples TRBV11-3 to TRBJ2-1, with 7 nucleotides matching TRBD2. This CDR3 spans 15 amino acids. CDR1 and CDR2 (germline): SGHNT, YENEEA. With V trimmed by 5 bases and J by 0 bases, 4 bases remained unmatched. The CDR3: CASSPSGDSYNEQFF. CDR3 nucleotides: TGTGCCAGCAGCCCTAGCGGAGACTCCTACAATGAGCAGTTCTTC.

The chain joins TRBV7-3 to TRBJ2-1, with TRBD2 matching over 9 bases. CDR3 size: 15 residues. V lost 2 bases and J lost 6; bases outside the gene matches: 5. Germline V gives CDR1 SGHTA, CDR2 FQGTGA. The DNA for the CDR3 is TGTGCCAGCAGCTTATCCTCTAGCGGGGCCAATGAGCAGTTCTTC. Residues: CASSLSSSGANEQFF.

For the CDR3, the DNA is TGTGCCAGCAGCTTTTCTAGCGGGGGTAACGAGCAGTACTTC. It yields the protein CASSFSSGGNEQYF. The genes are TRBV7-6 and TRBJ2-7, with 10 positions matching TRBD2. The CDR3 runs 14 residues. The V segment lost 3 bases and the J segment 5 bases; nucleotides outside the gene matches: 4. The germline V gene has CDR1 SGHVS and CDR2 FNYEAQ. Together with reference TRBV7-6 and TRBJ2-7, the CDR3 gives the full variable domain: GAGVSQSPRYKVTKRGQDVALRCDPISGHVSLYWYRQALGQGPEFLTYFNYEAQQDKSGLPNDRFSAERPEGSISTLTIQRTEQRDSAMYRCASSFSSGGNEQYFGPGTRLTVT.

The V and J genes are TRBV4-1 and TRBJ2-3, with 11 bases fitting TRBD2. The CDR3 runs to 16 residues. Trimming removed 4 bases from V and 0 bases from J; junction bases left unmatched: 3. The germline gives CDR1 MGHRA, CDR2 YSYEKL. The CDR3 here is CASSPRTSGSTDTQYF. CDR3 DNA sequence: TGCGCCAGCAGCCCCAGGACTAGCGGGAGCACAGATACGCAGTATTTT.

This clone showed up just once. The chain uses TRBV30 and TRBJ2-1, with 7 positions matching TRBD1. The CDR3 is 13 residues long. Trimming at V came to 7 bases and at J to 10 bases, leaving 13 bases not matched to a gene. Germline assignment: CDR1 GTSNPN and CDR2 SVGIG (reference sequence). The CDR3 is CALDPTGFGEQFF. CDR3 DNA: TGTGCCTTAGACCCGACAGGGTTCGGAGAGCAGTTCTTC.

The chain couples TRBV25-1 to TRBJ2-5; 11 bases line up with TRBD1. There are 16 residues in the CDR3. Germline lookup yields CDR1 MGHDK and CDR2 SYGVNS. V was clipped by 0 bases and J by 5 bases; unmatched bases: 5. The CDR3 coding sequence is TGTGCCAGCAGTGAATATAGGACAGGGGGCAGGGAGACCCAGTACTTC. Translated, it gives CASSEYRTGGRETQYF.

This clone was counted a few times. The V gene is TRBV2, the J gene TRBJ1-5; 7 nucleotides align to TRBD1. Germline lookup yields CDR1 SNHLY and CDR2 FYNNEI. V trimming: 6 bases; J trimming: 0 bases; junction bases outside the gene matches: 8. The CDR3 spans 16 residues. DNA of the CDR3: TGTGCCAGCAGGGCGCACAGGGGAAGTAGCAATCAGCCCCAGCATTTT. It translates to CASRAHRGSSNQPQHF.

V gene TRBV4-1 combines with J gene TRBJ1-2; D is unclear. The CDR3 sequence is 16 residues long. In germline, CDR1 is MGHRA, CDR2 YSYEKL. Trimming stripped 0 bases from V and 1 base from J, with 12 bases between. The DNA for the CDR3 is TGCGCCAGCAGCCAAGAGGAACAGTTCTATAACTATGGCTACACCTTC. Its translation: CASSQEEQFYNYGYTF.

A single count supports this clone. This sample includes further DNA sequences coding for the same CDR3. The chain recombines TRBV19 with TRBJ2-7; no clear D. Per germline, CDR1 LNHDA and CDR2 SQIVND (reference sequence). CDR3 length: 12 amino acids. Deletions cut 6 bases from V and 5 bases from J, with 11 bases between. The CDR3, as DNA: TGTGCCAGTAGCATCACTCGGGACGAGCAGTACTTC. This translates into CASSITRDEQYF.

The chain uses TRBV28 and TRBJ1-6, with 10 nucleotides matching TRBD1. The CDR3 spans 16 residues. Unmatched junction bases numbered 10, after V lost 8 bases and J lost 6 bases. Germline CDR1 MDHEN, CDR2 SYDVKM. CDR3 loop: CASSRDRGPANSPLHF. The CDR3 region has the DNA TGTGCCAGCTCCAGGGACAGGGGACCAGCTAATTCACCCCTCCACTTT.

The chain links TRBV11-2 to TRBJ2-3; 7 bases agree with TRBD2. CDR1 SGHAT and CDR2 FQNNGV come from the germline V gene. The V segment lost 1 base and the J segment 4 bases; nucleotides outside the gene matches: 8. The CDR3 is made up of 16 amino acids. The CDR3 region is CASSLASRGGADTQYF. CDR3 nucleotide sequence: TGTGCCAGCAGCTTAGCCTCCCGGGGAGGGGCAGATACGCAGTATTTT.

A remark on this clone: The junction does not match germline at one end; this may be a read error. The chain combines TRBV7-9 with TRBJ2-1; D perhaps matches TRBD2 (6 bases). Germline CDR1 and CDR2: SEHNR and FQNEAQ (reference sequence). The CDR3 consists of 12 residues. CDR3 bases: TGTGCCAGCAGCTCGAGCCCGGGACTGTTTATCTTC. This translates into CASSSSPGLFIF.

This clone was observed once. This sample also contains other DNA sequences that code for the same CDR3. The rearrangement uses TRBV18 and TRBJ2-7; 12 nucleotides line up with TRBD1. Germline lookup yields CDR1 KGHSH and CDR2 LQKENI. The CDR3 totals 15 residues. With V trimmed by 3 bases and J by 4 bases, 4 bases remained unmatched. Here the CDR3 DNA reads TGTGCCAGCTCACCCGGGACAGGGGGCCGGTACGAGCAGTACTTC. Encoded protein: CASSPGTGGRYEQYF.

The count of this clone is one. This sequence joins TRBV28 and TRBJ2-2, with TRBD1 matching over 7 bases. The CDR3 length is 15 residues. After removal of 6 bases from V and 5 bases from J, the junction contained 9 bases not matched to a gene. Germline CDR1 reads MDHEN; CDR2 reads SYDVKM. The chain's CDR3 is CASSTYRGVTGELFF. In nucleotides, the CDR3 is TGTGCCAGCAGCACCTACAGGGGAGTAACCGGGGAGCTGTTTTTT.

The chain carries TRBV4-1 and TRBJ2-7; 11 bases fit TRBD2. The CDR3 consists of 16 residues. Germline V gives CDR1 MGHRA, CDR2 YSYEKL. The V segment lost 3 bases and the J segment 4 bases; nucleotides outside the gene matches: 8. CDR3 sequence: CASSHEPGLAVYEQYF. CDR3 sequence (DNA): TGCGCCAGCAGCCATGAACCGGGACTAGCGGTTTACGAGCAGTACTTC.

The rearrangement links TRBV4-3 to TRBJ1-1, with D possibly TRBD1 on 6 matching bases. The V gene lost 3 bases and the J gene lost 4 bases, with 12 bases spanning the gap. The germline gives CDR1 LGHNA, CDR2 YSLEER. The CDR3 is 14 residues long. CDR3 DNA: TGCGCCAGCAGCCATCGGGCAGGGGCCACTGAAGCTTTCTTT. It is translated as CASSHRAGATEAFF.